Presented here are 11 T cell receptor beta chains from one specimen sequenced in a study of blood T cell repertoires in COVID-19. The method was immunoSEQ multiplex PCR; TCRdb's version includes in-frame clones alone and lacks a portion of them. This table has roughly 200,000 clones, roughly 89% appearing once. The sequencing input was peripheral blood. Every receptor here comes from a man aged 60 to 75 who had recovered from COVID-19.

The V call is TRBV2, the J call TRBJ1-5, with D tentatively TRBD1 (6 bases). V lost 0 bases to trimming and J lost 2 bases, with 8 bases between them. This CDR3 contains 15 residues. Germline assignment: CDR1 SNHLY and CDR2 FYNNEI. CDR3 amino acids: CASSEAAGGNQPQHF. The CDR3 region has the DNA TGTGCCAGCAGTGAAGCGGCAGGGGGCAATCAGCCCCAGCATTTT.

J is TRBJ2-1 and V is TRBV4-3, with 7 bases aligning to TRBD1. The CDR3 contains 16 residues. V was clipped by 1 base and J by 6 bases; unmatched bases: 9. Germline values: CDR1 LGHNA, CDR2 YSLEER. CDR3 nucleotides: TGCGCCAGCAGCCAAGGGTCGTCTAGGGGGCTCAATGAGCAGTTCTTC. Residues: CASSQGSSRGLNEQFF.

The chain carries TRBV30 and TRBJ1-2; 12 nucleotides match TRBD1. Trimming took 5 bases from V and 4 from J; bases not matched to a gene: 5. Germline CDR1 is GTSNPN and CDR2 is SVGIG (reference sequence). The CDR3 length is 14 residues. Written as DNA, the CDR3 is TGTGCCTGGGGAAGGGGACAGGGGGCCTATGGCTACACCTTC. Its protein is CAWGRGQGAYGYTF.

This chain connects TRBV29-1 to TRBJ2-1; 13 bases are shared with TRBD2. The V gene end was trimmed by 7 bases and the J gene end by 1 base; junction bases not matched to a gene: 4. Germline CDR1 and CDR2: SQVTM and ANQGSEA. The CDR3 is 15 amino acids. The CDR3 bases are TGCAGCGCTTCACTAGCGGGAGGGTCCTACAATGAGCAGTTCTTC. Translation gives CSASLAGGSYNEQFF.

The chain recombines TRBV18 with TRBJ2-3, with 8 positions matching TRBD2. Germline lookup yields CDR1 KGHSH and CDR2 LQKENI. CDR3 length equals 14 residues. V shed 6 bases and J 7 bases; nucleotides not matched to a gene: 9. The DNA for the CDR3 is TGTGCCAGCTCTTACCCGGGAGGGGGAAATACGCAGTATTTT. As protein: CASSYPGGGNTQYF. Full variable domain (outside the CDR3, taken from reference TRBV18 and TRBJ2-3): NAGVMQNPRHLVRRRGQEARLRCSPMKGHSHVYWYRQLPEEGLKFMVYLQKENIIDESGMPKERFSAEFPKEGPSILRIQQVVRGDSAAYFCASSYPGGGNTQYFGPGTRLTVL.

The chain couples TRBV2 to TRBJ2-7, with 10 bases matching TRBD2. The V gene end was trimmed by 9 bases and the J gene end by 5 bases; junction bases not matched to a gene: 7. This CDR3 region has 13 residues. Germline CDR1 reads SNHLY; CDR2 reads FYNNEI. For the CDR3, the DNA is TGTGCCAGTGAAGCGGGAGGGCGGGACGAGCAGTACTTC. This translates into CASEAGGRDEQYF.

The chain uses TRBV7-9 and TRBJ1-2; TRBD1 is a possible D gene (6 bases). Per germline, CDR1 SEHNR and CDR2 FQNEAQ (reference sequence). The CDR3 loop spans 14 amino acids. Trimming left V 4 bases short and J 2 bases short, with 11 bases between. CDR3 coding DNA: TGTGCCAGCAGCTCCCGGACAGAGAACTATGGCTACACCTTC. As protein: CASSSRTENYGYTF.

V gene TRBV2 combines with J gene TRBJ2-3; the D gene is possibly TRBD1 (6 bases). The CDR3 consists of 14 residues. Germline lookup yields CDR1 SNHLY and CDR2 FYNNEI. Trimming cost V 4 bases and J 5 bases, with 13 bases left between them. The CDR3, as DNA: TGTGCCAGCAGTGCACAGGGACAAGAAGATACGCAGTATTTT. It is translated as CASSAQGQEDTQYF.

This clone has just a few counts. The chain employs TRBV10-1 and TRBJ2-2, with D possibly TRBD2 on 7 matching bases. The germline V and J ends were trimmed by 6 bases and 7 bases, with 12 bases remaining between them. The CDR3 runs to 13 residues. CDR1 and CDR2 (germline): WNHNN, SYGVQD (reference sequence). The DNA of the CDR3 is TGCGCCAGCAGCTACAGGGAGGGCGGGGAGCTGTTTTTT. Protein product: CASSYREGGELFF.

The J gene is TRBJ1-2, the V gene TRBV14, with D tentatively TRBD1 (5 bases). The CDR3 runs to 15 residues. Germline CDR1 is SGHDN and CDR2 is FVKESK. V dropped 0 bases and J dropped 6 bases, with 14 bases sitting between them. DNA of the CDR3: TGTGCCAGCAGCCAAGATAGTCCCCTCAGGGATGGCTACACCTTC. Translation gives CASSQDSPLRDGYTF.

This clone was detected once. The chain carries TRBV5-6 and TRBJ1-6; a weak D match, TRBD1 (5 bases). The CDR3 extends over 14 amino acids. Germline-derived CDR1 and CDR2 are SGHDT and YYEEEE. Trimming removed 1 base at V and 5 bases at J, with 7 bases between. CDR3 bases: TGTGCCAGCAGCTTGACAGGACATAATTCACCCCTCCACTTT. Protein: CASSLTGHNSPLHF. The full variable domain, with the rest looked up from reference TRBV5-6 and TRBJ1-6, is DAGVTQSPTHLIKTRGQQVTLRCSPKSGHDTVSWYQQALGQGPQFIFQYYEEEERQRGNFPDRFSGHQFPNYSSELNVNALLLGDSALYLCASSLTGHNSPLHFGNGTRLTVT.